Below, 7 T cell receptor beta chains from the same sample are listed, as sequenced in a study of glioma-infiltrating T cells. TCR alpha and beta CDR3 regions were amplified from RNA using iRepertoire nested multiplex PCR. In TCRdb, the multiplex PCR reads were re-called with MiXCR into one record per CDR3 protein. The sample carries roughly 190,000 distinct CDR3 sequences, more than 30% recorded once. The sequenced sample was glioma tissue, nonneoplastic brain tissue, or PBMCs (not recorded which). Receptors were obtained from a human donor with low-grade glioma or glioblastoma, undergoing nonglioma brain surgery, or in good health (not recorded which).

Remarks on this clonotype: A read error may explain this, as a much larger clone is one base away. The chain recombines TRBV29-1 with TRBJ1-1; D call uncertain. Germline CDR1 SQVTM, CDR2 ANQGSEA. This CDR3 contains 13 residues. The CDR3 DNA reads TGCAGGGTCAAACCGGACCCGAACACTGAAGCTTTCTTT. It translates to CRVKPDPNTEAFF.

This clonotype was picked up many times. The chain employs TRBV7-2 and TRBJ2-1; D perhaps matches TRBD1 (6 bases). The CDR3 runs 15 residues. Germline V lookup: CDR1 SGHTA, CDR2 FQGNSA. V was clipped by 0 bases and J by 4 bases, with 10 bases between them. The DNA for the CDR3 is TGTGCCAGCAGCTTAGCGGGGGCTAGTTACAATGAGCAGTTCTTC. Its translation: CASSLAGASYNEQFF.

This clonotype has at least ten counts. V and J are TRBV28 and TRBJ1-5, with TRBD1 matching 10 bases. The CDR3 has 16 amino acids. Germline CDR1 is MDHEN and CDR2 is SYDVKM. V was clipped by 5 bases and J by 6 bases; unmatched bases: 10. CDR3 region: CASSIPGQGIGQPQHF. The CDR3 region has the DNA TGTGCCAGCAGTATTCCGGGACAGGGGATCGGTCAGCCCCAGCATTTT.

This clonotype was seen once. One end of the junction does not line up with germline, which may come from a read error. The CDR3 sequence: CASRTGPANYGYTF. CDR3 sequence (DNA): TGCGCCAGCAGAACAGGCCCTGCTAACTATGGCTACACCTTC. This sequence joins TRBV6-2 or TRBV6-3 and TRBJ1-2; D might be TRBD1 (5 bases). Looked up from germline, CDR1 is MNHEY and CDR2 is SVGEGT. The CDR3 covers 14 residues.

Concerning this clonotype: A read error may be the cause here, since a much bigger clone is one base away. The chain employs TRBV5-4 and TRBJ1-1; D is unclear. The CDR3 loop spans 14 amino acids. Between the trimmed V and J ends, which lost 4 bases and 3 bases, there was a span of 13 bases. Per the germline V gene, CDR1 is SGHNT and CDR2 is YYREEE (reference sequence). The CDR3: CASSVTVWDTEAFF. In nucleotides, the CDR3 is TGTGCCAGCAGCGTCACAGTCTGGGACACTGAAGCTTTCTTT.

For this clonotype: With a much larger clone just one base away, this may be a read error. The J gene is TRBJ2-7, the V gene TRBV7-9, with 7 bases identical to TRBD2. The CDR3 totals 16 residues. CDR1 and CDR2 from the germline V gene are SEHNR and FQNEAQ (reference sequence). In DNA, the CDR3 is TGTGCCAGCAGCTTAGTGGGGGGGATGGGGCCCTACGATCAGTACTTC. Translated, it gives CASSLVGGMGPYDQYF.

Points on this clonotype: A much more abundant neighbour one base away suggests this may be a read error. The V and J genes are TRBV6-5 and TRBJ2-7, with a weak D call TRBD1 (7 bases). Germline V gene sequence: CDR1 MNHEY, CDR2 SVGAGI. This CDR3 is 15 amino acids long. The CDR3 loop is CAISEFGRGENEQYF. CDR3 DNA: TGTGCCATCAGTGAGTTTGGCAGGGGGGAGAACGAGCAGTACTTC.